In its sample, the clone carrying this T cell receptor beta chain was seen many times. TCRdb's table, derived via immunoSEQ multiplex PCR, lists solely in-frame clones and lacks some. The sample includes 30,000 to 40,000 clones, around 80% of them seen just once. Brentuximab vedotin exposure varied, and every patient relapsed after autologous stem cell transplantation. Complete response, partial response or progressive disease was recorded as best response. Per the germline V gene, CDR1 is LGHNA and CDR2 is YSLEER. V lost 3 bases to trimming and J lost 4 bases, with 6 bases between them. The length of the CDR3 is 13 residues. The sample comes from a study of PD-1 blockade in classical Hodgkin lymphoma. In the study overall: Administration of nivolumab to patients was at 3 mg/kg intravenously every 2 weeks.

This TCR was sampled from a human donor with classical Hodgkin lymphoma. The rearrangement uses TRBV4-3 and TRBJ2-2; unclear D gene. The material sequenced was peripheral blood mononuclear cells (PBMCs), taken before the second cycle of nivolumab. CDR3 residues: CASSQSATGELFF. The CDR3 DNA reads TGCGCCAGCAGCCAGTCAGCCACCGGGGAGCTGTTTTTT.